This T cell receptor (beta chain) was found in a study of blood T cell repertoires in COVID-19. Study background: Acute and convalescent COVID-19 specimens originated in the United States, Italy and Spain. T cells, B-cell-depleted T cells, or PBMCs provided the cDNA or gDNA that served as material.

The V gene end was trimmed by 3 bases and the J gene end by 8 bases; junction bases not matched to a gene: 7. The germline V gene has CDR1 SGHVS and CDR2 FQNEAQ. The CDR3 has 14 amino acids. Original data processing: Counts of nucleated cells, estimated from reference gene primer amplification, were obtained. Sequenced by immunoSEQ multiplex PCR; TCRdb stores in-frame clones only, minus some. The DNA gave D and trimming, while V, J and clone size come from that table. The profile shows about 130,000 clones, roughly 80% of them singletons. The source is a man in his 60s with acute or convalescent COVID-19. Sequenced sample: peripheral blood. The V gene is TRBV7-8, the J gene TRBJ2-1, with 7 positions matching TRBD1. The CDR3 DNA reads as TGTGCCAGCAGCTTGGGCAGGGGGACCGATGAGCAGTTCTTC. Protein: CASSLGRGTDEQFF.